Sequencing of this T cell receptor beta chain was carried out in a study of blood T cell repertoires in COVID-19. Assay: immunoSEQ multiplex PCR; the TCRdb copy retains only in-frame clones and omits some. The top ten clones hold approximately 0.66% of a sample with approximately 220,000 clones, more than 85% of them seen once. The CDR3 spans 15 residues. Trimming shortened V by 1 base and J by 1 base, and 10 bases separated the two germline ends. Per germline, CDR1 MNHNS and CDR2 SASEGT. The chain is built from TRBV6-1 and TRBJ1-2, with D tentatively TRBD1 (6 bases). This clonotype was obtained from a man aged 35-49 years with acute or convalescent COVID-19. The sample comprised peripheral blood. CDR3 nucleotides: TGTGCCAGCAGTGAAGATTACAGGGATAACTATGGCTACACCTTC. Its protein product is CASSEDYRDNYGYTF.